The source of this TCR beta chain is a study of tumor-infiltrating lymphocytes in primary liver carcinoma. Overall study results and limits: No more than about 8-24% of top clones could be seen in all five tumor regions.

Co-extracted RNA and DNA came from around 20-30 mg of unsorted bulk tissue. The authors made TCR beta cDNA from around 500 ng total RNA with a constant-region primer. ARM-PCR was slightly modified, and three nested multiplex PCR rounds with it gave rise to the TCR beta libraries. Both of the initial two PCR rounds ran for nine to eleven cycles and employed TRBV1-TRBV30 forward primers alongside a C-beta reverse primer. TCRdb fed the multiplex PCR reads into MiXCR, producing one record per CDR3 protein. This sample carries around 71,000 distinct CDR3 sequences, 60% to 80% of them seen once, and the ten largest clones take roughly an eighth. The CDR3 is 16 residues long. Trimming removed 6 bases from V and 2 bases from J; junction bases left unmatched: 6. Germline V gene data show CDR1 as LGHNT and CDR2 as FRNRAP. This clonotype was seen ten or more times. Its antigen is still unknown.

Sequencing input: liver tumor tissue from sampling region 4. Subset reported: tumor region T4, right-lateral pole. V usage is TRBV12-5 and J usage is TRBJ2-7, with TRBD2 matching over 14 bases. The TCR was taken from an older woman with primary liver carcinoma and hepatitis B virus infection. The CDR3 sequence is CASGTGTSGRAYEQYF. The DNA of the CDR3 is TGTGCTAGTGGCACCGGGACTAGCGGGAGAGCCTACGAGCAGTACTTC.